Here is one T cell receptor (beta chain) with its context. Its specificity is unknown. The assay was immunoSEQ multiplex PCR, and TCRdb's table has in-frame clones only and misses some. This sample has 35,000 to 45,000 clones, with over 65% found just once. Cycle 7 day 1, cycle 4 day 1, and baseline were the timepoints at which blood was sampled. The data belong to a study of OX40 agonist ivuxolimab in advanced cancers. The V gene lost 6 bases and the J gene lost 8 bases, with 16 bases spanning the gap. This CDR3 comprises 14 residues. Germline values: CDR1 SGHTA, CDR2 FQGNSA. Study-level points and caveats: The CD4+ and CD8+ T cells in the blood had expanded clonally by week 6 at 0.1 to 3.0 mg/kg.

This TCR came from an adult with an advanced solid tumor such as melanoma, head and neck, liver or kidney cancer. The chain has TRBV7-2 and TRBJ1-4; a weak D match, TRBD1 (6 bases). The sequenced sample was CD4+ or CD8+ T cells sorted from blood, obtained in a trial of the OX40 agonist ivuxolimab. The CDR3 nucleotides read TGTGCCAGCAGTCCAAGACAGGTGGGAGAAAAACTGTTTTTT. Protein: CASSPRQVGEKLFF.